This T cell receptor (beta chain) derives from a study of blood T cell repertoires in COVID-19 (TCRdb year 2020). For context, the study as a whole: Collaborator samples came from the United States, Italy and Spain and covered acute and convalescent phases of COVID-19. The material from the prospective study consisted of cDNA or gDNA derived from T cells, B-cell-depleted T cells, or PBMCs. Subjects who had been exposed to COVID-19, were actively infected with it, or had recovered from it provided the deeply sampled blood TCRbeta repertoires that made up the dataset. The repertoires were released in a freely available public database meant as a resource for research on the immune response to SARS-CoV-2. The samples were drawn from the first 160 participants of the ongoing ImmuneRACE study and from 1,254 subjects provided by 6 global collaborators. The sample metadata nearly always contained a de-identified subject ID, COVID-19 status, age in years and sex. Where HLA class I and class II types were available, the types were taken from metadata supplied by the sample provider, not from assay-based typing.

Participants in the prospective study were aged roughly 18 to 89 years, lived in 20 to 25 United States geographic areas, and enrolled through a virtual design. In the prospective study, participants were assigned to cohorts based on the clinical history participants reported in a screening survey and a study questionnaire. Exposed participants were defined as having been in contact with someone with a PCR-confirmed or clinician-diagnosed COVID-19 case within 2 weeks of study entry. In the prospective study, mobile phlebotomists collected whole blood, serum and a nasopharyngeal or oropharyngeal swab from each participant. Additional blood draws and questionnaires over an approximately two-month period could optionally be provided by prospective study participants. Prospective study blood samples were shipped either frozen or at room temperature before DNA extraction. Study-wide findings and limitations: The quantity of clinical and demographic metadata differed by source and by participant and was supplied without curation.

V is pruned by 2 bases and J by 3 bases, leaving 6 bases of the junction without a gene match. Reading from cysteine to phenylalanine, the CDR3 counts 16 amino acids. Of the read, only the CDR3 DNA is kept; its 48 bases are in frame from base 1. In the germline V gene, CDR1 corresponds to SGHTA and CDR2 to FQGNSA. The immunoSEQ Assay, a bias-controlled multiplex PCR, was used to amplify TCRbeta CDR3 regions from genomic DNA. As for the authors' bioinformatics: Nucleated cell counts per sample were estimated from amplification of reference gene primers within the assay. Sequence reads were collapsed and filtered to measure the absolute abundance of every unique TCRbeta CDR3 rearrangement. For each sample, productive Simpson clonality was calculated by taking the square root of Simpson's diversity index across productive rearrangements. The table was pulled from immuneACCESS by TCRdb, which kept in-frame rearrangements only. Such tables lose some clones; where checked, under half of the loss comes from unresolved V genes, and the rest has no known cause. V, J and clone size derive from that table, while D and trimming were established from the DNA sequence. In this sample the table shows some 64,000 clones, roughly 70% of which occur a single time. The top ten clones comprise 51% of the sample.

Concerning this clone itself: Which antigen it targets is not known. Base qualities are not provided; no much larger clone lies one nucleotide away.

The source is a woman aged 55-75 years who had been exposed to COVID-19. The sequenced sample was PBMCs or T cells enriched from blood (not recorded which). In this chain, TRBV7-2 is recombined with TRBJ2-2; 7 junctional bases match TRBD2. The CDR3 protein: CASSLRLAGDTGELFF. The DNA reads TGTGCCAGCAGCTTAAGACTAGCTGGAGACACCGGGGAGCTGTTTTTT. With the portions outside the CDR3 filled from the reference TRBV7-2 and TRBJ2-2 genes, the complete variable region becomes GAGVSQSPSNKVTEKGKDVELRCDPISGHTALYWYRQSLGQGLEFLIYFQGNSAPDKSGLPSDRFSAERTGGSVSTLTIQRTQQEDSAVYLCASSLRLAGDTGELFFGEGSRLTVL.